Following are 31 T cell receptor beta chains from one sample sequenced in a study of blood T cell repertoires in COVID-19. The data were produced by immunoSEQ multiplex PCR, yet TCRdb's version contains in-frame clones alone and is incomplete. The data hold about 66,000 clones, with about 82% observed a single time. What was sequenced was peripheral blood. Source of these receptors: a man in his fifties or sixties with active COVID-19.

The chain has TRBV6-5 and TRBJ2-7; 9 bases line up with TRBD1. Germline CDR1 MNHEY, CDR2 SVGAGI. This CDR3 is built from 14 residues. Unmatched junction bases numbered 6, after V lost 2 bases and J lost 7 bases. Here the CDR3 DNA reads TGTGCCAGCAGTTACCGGGACAGGGTAATTGAGCAGTACTTC. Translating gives CASSYRDRVIEQYF.

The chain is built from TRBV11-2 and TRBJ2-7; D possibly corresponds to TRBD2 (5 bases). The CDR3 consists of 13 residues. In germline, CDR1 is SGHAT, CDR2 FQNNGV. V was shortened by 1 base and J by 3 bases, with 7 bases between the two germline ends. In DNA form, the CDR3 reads TGTGCCAGCAGCTTAGTGGACTTCTACGAGCAGTACTTC. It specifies CASSLVDFYEQYF. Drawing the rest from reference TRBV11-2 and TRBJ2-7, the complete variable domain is EAGVAQSPRYKIIEKRQSVAFWCNPISGHATLYWYQQILGQGPKLLIQFQNNGVVDDSQLPKDRFSAERLKGVDSTLKIQPAKLEDSAVYLCASSLVDFYEQYFGPGTRLTVT.

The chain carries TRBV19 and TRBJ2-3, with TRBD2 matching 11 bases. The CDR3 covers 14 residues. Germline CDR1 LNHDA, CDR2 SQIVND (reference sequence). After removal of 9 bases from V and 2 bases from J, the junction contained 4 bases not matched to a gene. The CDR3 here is CASQLAGVTDTQYF. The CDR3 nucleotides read TGTGCCAGCCAACTAGCGGGGGTCACAGATACGCAGTATTTT.

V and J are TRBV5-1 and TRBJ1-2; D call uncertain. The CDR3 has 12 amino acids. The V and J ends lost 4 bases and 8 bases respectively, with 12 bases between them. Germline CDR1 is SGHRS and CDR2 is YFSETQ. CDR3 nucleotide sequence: TGCGCCAGCAGCCCAGACAATCACGGCTACACCTTC. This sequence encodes CASSPDNHGYTF.

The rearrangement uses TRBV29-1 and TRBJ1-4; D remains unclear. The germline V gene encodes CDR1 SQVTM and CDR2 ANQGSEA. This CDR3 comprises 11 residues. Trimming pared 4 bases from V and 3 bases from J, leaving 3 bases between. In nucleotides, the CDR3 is TGCAGCGTTGGAGCTAATGAAAAACTGTTTTTT. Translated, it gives CSVGANEKLFF.

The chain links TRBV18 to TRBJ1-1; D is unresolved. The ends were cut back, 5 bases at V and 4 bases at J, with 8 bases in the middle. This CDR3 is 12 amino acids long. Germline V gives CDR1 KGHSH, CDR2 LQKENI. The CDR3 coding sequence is TGTGCCAGCTCATCCCTAAGCACTGAAGCTTTCTTT. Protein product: CASSSLSTEAFF.

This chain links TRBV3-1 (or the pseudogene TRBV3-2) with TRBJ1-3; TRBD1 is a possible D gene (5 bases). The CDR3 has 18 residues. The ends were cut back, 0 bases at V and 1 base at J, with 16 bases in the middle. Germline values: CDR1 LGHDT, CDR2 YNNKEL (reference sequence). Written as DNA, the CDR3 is TGTGCCAGCAGCCAAGAACGCGGGAGTGAGGGGTCTGGAAACACCATATATTTT. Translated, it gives CASSQERGSEGSGNTIYF.

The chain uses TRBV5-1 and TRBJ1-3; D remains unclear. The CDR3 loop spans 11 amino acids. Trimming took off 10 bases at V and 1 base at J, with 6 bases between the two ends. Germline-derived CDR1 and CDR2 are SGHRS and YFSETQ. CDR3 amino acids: CAAKSGNTIYF. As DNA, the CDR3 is TGCGCCGCTAAGTCTGGAAACACCATATATTTT. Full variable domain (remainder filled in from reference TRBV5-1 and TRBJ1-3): KAGVTQTPRYLIKTRGQQVTLSCSPISGHRSVSWYQQTPGQGLQFLFEYFSETQRNKGNFPGRFSGRQFSNSRSEMNVSTLELGDSALYLCAAKSGNTIYFGEGSWLTVV.

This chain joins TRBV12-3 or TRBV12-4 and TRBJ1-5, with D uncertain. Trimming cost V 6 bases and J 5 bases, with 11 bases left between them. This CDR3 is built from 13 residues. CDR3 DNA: TGTGCCAGCAGACTCCAGAGGGATCAGCCCCAGCATTTT. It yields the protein CASRLQRDQPQHF.

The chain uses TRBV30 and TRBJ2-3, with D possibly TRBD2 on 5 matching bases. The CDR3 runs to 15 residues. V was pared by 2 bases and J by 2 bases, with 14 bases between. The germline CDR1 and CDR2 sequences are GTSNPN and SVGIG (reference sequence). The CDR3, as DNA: TGTGCCTGGAGTCCTAGTAGCGCACCCACAGATACGCAGTATTTT. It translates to CAWSPSSAPTDTQYF.

CDR3 in amino acids: CASSSPGLRYTDTQYF. The CDR3 nucleotides are TGTGCCAGCAGTTCCCCGGGACTCCGCTACACAGATACGCAGTATTTT. The genes are TRBV27 and TRBJ2-3; tentative D call: TRBD2 (6 bases). This CDR3 is 16 amino acids long. V lost 4 bases and J 2 bases, leaving 16 bases between the germline ends. Germline V gene lookup returns CDR1 MNHEY and CDR2 SMNVEV (reference sequence).

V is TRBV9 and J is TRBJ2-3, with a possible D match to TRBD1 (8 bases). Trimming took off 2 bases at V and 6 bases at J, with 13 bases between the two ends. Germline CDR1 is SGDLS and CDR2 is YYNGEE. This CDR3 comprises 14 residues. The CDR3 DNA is TGTGCCAGCAGCGTGGGAGGGACAGGCGATACGCAGTATTTT. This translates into CASSVGGTGDTQYF. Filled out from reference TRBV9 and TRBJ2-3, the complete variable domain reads DSGVTQTPKHLITATGQRVTLRCSPRSGDLSVYWYQQSLDQGLQFLIQYYNGEERAKGNILERFSAQQFPDLHSELNLSSLELGDSALYFCASSVGGTGDTQYFGPGTRLTVL.

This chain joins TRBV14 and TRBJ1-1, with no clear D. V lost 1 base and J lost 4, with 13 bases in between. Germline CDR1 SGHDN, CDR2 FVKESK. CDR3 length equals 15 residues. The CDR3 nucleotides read TGTGCCAGCAGCCAAGCCCCCACAGTCAGCACTGAAGCTTTCTTT. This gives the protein CASSQAPTVSTEAFF.

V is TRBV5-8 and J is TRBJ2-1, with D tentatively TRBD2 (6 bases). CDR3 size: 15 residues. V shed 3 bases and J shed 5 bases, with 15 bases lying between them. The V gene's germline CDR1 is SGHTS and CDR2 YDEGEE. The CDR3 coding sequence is TGTGCCAGCAGCTGGACGGGGACTGTACACAATGAGCAGTTCTTC. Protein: CASSWTGTVHNEQFF.

The CDR3 DNA is TGTGCCAGCAGCGTAGCTTCGGACACTGAAGCTTTCTTT. Encoded protein: CASSVASDTEAFF. J is TRBJ1-1 and V is TRBV9; D not certain. CDR3 length: 13 amino acids. V gave up 0 bases and J gave up 3 bases, with 6 bases separating them. CDR1 is SGDLS, CDR2 YYNGEE, per germline.

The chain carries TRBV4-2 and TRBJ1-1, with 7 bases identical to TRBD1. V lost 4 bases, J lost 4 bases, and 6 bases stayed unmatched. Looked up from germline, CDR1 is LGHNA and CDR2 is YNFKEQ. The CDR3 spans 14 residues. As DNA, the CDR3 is TGTGCCAGCAGCCGGGACAGCCGGGGCACTGAAGCTTTCTTT. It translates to CASSRDSRGTEAFF.

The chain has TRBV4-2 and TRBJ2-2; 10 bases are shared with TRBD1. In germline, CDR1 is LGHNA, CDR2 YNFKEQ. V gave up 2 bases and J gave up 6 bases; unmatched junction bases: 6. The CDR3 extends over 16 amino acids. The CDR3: CASSQPGQGMAGELFF. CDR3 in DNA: TGTGCCAGCAGCCAACCGGGACAGGGGATGGCCGGGGAGCTGTTTTTT.

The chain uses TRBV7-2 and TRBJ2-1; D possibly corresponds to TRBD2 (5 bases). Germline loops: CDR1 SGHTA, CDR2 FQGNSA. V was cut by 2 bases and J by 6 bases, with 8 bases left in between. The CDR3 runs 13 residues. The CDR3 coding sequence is TGTGCCAGCAGCTTATTGCTAGCCAATGAGCAGTTCTTC. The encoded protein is CASSLLLANEQFF.

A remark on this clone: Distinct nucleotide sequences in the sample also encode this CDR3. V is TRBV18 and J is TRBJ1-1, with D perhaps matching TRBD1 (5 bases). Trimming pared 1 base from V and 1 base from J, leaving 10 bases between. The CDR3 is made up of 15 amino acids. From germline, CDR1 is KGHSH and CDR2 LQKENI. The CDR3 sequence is CASSPLVGENTEAFF. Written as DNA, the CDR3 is TGTGCCAGCTCACCACTCGTAGGGGAGAACACTGAAGCTTTCTTT.

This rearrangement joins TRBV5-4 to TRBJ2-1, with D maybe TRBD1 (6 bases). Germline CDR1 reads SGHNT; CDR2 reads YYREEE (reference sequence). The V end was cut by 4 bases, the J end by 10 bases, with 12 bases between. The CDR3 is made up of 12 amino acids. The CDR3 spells CASSKTGSEQFF. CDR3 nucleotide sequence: TGTGCCAGCAGCAAAACAGGGAGCGAGCAGTTCTTC.

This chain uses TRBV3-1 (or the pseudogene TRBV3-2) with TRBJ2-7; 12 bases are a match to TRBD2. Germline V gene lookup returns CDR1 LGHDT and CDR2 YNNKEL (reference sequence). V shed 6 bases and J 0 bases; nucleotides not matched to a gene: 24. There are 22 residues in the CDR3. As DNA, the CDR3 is TGTGCCAGCAGACATAAAATACTTACCCGGACTAGCGGGAAAGAGGGCTCCTACGAGCAGTACGTC. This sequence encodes CASRHKILTRTSGKEGSYEQYV.

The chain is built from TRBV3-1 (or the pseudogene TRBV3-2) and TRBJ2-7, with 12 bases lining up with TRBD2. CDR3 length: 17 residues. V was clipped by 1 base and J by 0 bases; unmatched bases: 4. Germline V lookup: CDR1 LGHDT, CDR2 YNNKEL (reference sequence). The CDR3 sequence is CASSQGGLAGSSYEQYF. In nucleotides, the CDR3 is TGTGCCAGCAGCCAAGGCGGACTAGCGGGGTCCTCCTACGAGCAGTACTTC.

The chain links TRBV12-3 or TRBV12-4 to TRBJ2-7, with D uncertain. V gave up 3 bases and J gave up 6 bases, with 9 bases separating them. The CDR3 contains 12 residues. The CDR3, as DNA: TGTGCCAGCAGTTTTTATCCCGGCGAGCAGTACGTC. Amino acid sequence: CASSFYPGEQYV.

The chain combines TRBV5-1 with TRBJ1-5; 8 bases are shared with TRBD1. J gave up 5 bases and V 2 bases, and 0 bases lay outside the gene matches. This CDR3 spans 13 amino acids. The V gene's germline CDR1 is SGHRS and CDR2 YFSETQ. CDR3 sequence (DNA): TGCGCCAGCAGCTTACAGGGGGATCAGCCCCAGCATTTT. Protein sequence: CASSLQGDQPQHF.

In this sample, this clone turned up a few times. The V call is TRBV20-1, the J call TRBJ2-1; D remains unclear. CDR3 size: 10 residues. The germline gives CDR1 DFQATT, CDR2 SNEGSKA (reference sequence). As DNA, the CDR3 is TGCGCGGCGAGTTACAATGAGCAGTTCTTC. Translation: CAASYNEQFF.

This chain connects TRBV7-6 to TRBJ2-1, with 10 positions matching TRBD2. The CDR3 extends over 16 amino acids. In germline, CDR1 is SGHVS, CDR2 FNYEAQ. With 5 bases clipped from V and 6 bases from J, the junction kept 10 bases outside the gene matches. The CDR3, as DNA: TGTGCCAGCAGCCCATTAAGCGGGGGGGCGTTCAATGAGCAGTTCTTC. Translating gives CASSPLSGGAFNEQFF.

CDR3 coding DNA: TGTGCCAGCAGCTTGCCTGGCCAGCCCCAGCATTTT. Residues: CASSLPGQPQHF. The chain employs TRBV5-4 and TRBJ1-5; D is uncertain. V lost 1 base and J 7 bases, leaving 6 bases between the germline ends. CDR1 and CDR2 from the germline V gene are SGHNT and YYREEE (reference sequence). This CDR3 has 12 amino acids.

The CDR3 bases are TGTGCCAGCAGCTTGAGCCTAATTAGCGGGGTCCAAAATGAGCAGTTCTTC. Protein sequence: CASSLSLISGVQNEQFF. The chain links TRBV11-2 to TRBJ2-1; TRBD2 agrees at 8 bases. CDR1 SGHAT and CDR2 FQNNGV come from the germline V gene. The CDR3 runs to 17 residues. V was clipped by 3 bases and J by 7 bases; unmatched bases: 14. Full variable domain (remainder filled in from reference TRBV11-2 and TRBJ2-1): EAGVAQSPRYKIIEKRQSVAFWCNPISGHATLYWYQQILGQGPKLLIQFQNNGVVDDSQLPKDRFSAERLKGVDSTLKIQPAKLEDSAVYLCASSLSLISGVQNEQFFGPGTRLTVL.

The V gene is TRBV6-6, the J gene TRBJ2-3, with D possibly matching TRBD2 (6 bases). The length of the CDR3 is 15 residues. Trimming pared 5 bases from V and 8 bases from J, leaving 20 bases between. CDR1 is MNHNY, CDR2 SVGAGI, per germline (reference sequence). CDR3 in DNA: TGTGCCAGCAGTCCATTGACTAGTATAGGGGTTACGCAGTATTTT. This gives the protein CASSPLTSIGVTQYF.

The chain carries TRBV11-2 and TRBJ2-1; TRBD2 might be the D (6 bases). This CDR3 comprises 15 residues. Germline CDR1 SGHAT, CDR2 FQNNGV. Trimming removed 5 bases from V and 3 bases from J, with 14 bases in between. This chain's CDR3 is CASSPMGLIYNEQFF. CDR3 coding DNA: TGTGCCAGCAGCCCGATGGGACTCATCTACAATGAGCAGTTCTTC.

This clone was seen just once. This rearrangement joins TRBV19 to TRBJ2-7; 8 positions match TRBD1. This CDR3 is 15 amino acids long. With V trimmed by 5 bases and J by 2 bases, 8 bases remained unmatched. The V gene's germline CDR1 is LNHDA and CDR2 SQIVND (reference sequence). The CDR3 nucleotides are TGTGCCAGTAGTTTTGCAGGACAGGGCCCCTACGAGCAGTACTTC. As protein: CASSFAGQGPYEQYF.